This entry lists 13 T cell receptor beta chains sequenced from one sample in a study of shared clonotypes between healthy human individuals. Assay: immunoSEQ multiplex PCR; the TCRdb copy retains only in-frame clones and omits some. The table includes 1,400,000 or so clones, approximately 98.5% detected once. The sequencing input was naive CD4+ T cells sorted from blood. As for subset: CD45RA+ positively selected. These receptors were taken from a man aged 25 to 45 in good health.

The DNA for the CDR3 is TGTGCCAGCTCTAGCGGGAGGCCCGATGAGCAGTTCTTC. It encodes CASSSGRPDEQFF. The rearrangement joins TRBV2 to TRBJ2-1; 11 nucleotides align to TRBD2. The CDR3 is made up of 13 amino acids. V lost 8 bases, J lost 8 bases, and 5 bases stayed unmatched. The germline gives CDR1 SNHLY, CDR2 FYNNEI.

This clone is a singleton in its sample. The chain employs TRBV6-6 and TRBJ1-1, with TRBD1 as a possible D gene (5 bases). V shed 0 bases and J shed 4 bases, with 9 bases lying between them. This CDR3 region has 14 residues. Looked up from germline, CDR1 is MNHNY and CDR2 is SVGAGI (reference sequence). The CDR3 loop is CASSYSFGGTEAFF. CDR3 DNA sequence: TGTGCCAGCAGTTACTCGTTCGGGGGCACTGAAGCTTTCTTT.

The chain carries TRBV2 and TRBJ2-7; 7 bases are shared with TRBD2. J gave up 2 bases and V 10 bases, and 11 bases lay outside the gene matches. The CDR3 consists of 14 residues. Germline V gives CDR1 SNHLY, CDR2 FYNNEI. The CDR3 nucleotides read TGTGCCATCTCTAGAACTAGCGCCACCTACGAGCAGTACTTC. Its translation: CAISRTSATYEQYF.

This sequence joins TRBV13 and TRBJ2-7, with D unresolved. Germline CDR1 PRHDT, CDR2 FYEKMQ (reference sequence). The CDR3 runs to 13 residues. V was shortened by 3 bases and J by 3 bases, with 9 bases between the two germline ends. The CDR3 sequence is CASSLRLGYEQYF. The CDR3 DNA sequence: TGTGCCAGCAGCTTGCGGTTAGGCTACGAGCAGTACTTC.

The chain has TRBV5-5 and TRBJ1-2; 7 bases align to TRBD1. This CDR3 is built from 15 residues. Trimming cost V 5 bases and J 8 bases; bases outside gene matches: 15. Germline assignment: CDR1 SGHKS and CDR2 YYEKEE (reference sequence). This CDR3 is CASSNTGAGLVGYTF. The CDR3 bases are TGTGCCAGCAGTAACACAGGGGCGGGATTAGTGGGCTACACCTTC.

The chain is built from TRBV9 and TRBJ1-1; possible D gene TRBD1, 6 bases. V was trimmed by 3 bases and J by 2 bases, leaving 11 bases between them. The germline gives CDR1 SGDLS, CDR2 YYNGEE. CDR3 size: 14 residues. CDR3 loop: CASSESGANTEAFF. In DNA form, the CDR3 reads TGTGCCAGCAGCGAATCAGGGGCTAACACTGAAGCTTTCTTT.

This chain links TRBV5-4 with TRBJ1-5; D perhaps matches TRBD1 (6 bases). Germline V gene data show CDR1 as SGHNT and CDR2 as YYREEE (reference sequence). The CDR3 runs 14 residues. Trimming removed 2 bases from V and 6 bases from J, with 12 bases in between. Here the CDR3 DNA reads TGTGCCAGCAGCTTACAGGGATCGGGTCAGCCCCAGCATTTT. The encoded protein is CASSLQGSGQPQHF. The full variable domain, completed using reference TRBV5-4 and TRBJ1-5, is ETGVTQSPTHLIKTRGQQVTLRCSSQSGHNTVSWYQQALGQGPQFIFQYYREEENGRGNFPPRFSGLQFPNYSSELNVNALELDDSALYLCASSLQGSGQPQHFGDGTRLSIL.

CDR3 coding DNA: TGTGCCAGCAGTTTCCCCCTTGAAGGTGGGGAGCTGTTTTTT. Encoded protein: CASSFPLEGGELFF. This rearrangement joins TRBV6-5 to TRBJ2-2; D is ambiguous. Germline V gives CDR1 MNHEY, CDR2 SVGAGI. This CDR3 region has 14 residues. The V end was cut by 4 bases, the J end by 8 bases, with 14 bases between.

The CDR3 bases are TGTGCCATCACCGACACTGACTATGGCTACACCTTC. Protein: CAITDTDYGYTF. The chain couples TRBV10-3 to TRBJ1-2; D not certain. Germline CDR1 ENHRY, CDR2 SYGVKD. Trimming pared 7 bases from V and 3 bases from J, leaving 9 bases between. The CDR3 has 12 amino acids.

This chain uses TRBV7-8 with TRBJ1-1, with D maybe TRBD1 (6 bases). The CDR3 length is 11 residues. Deletions cut 4 bases from V and 9 bases from J, with 9 bases between. The V gene's germline CDR1 is SGHVS and CDR2 FQNEAQ. The CDR3 region is CASSSGQKAFF. CDR3 DNA sequence: TGTGCCAGCAGCTCCGGACAGAAAGCTTTCTTT.

CDR3 sequence: CASSVVEPGQKTWEQYF. The DNA of the CDR3 is TGTGCCAGCAGCGTAGTTGAGCCGGGACAGAAGACGTGGGAGCAGTACTTC. This chain joins TRBV9 and TRBJ2-7, with 7 nucleotides matching TRBD1. Germline CDR1 reads SGDLS; CDR2 reads YYNGEE. With V trimmed by 0 bases and J by 7 bases, 16 bases remained unmatched. The CDR3 covers 17 residues.

Details on this clone: The same CDR3 arises from other DNA sequences in this sample as well. This sequence joins TRBV27 and TRBJ1-1; D gene unclear. CDR1 MNHEY and CDR2 SMNVEV come from the germline V gene (reference sequence). V was clipped by 2 bases and J by 0 bases, with 4 bases between them. The CDR3 length is 13 residues. Here the CDR3 reads CASSLNLNTEAFF. CDR3 nucleotides: TGTGCCAGCAGTTTAAATTTGAACACTGAAGCTTTCTTT.

CDR3: CASKPSWAGESYEQYF. DNA of the CDR3: TGTGCCTCGAAACCCAGTTGGGCGGGAGAGTCCTACGAGCAGTACTTC. The chain uses TRBV27 and TRBJ2-7; the match to TRBD2 covers 7 bases. The CDR3 has 16 residues. Germline V gives CDR1 MNHEY, CDR2 SMNVEV (reference sequence). V shed 11 bases and J 1 base; nucleotides not matched to a gene: 17.